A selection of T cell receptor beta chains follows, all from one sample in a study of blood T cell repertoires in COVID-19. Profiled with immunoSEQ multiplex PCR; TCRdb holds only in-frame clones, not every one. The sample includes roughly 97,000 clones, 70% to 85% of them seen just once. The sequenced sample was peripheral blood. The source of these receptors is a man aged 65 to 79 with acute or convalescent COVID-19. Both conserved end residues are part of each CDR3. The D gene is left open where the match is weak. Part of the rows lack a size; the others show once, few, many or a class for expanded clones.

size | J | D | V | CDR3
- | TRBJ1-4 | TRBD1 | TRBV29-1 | CSGKGTGSYEKLFF
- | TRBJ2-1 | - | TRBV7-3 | CASSLTGRGYNEQFF
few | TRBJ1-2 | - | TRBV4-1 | CASSQDYTGLYGYTF
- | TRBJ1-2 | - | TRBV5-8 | CASSLRWENYGYTF
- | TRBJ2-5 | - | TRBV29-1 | CSVQGWRAETQYF
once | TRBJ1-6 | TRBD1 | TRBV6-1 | CASSGRTGGNNSPLHF
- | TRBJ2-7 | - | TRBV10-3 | CAISGGKRGSAEQYF
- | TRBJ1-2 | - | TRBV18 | CASSPDMLSGYTF
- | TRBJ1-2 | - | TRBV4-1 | CASSPRRDRRRVDGYTF
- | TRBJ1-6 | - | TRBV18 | CASSRGTDGGSPLHF
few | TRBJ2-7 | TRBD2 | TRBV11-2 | CASSLSGGIYEQYF
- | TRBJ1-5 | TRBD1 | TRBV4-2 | CASSQGGQGGQPQHF
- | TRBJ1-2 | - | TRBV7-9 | CASSLSNGYTF
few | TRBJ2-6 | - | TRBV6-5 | CASSYSESGANVLTF
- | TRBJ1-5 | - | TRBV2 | CASSSQGTENQPQHF
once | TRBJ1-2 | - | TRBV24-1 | CATCLNSPPYGYTF
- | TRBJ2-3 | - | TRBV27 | CASSLGGPGTDTQYF
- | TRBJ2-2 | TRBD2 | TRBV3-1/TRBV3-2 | CATLRMVAGGQELFF
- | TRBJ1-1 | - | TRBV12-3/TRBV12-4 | CASSPREATEAFF
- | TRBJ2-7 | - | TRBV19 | CASSIDPGRNEQYF
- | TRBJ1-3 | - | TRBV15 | CATSRVQGAGNTIYF
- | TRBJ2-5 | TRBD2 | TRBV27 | CASSFTSGRETQYF
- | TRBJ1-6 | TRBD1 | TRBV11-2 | CASRRQGKGSPLHF
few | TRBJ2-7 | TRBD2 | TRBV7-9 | CASSLSISGTLFEQYF
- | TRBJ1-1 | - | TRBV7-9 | CASSLTERNTEAFF
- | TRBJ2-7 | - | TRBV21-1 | CASSKILAGYSYEQYF
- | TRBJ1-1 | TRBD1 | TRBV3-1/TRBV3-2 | CASSQGDRENTEAFF
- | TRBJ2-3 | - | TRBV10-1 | CASSERLGVGTDTQYF
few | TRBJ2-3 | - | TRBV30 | CAWAEWGKARTDTQYF
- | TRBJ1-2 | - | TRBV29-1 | CSVVGGYGYTF
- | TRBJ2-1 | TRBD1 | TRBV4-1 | CASSEGEGTAFYNEQFF
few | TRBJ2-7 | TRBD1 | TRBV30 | CACTGTGSLREQYF
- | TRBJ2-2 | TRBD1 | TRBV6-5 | CASRRDRDGTGELFF
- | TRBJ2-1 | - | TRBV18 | CASSPKSFRGTYNEQFF
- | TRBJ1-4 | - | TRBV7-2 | CASSLSQGGSEKLFF
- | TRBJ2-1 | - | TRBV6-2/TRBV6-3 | CASSPWRDSYNEQFF
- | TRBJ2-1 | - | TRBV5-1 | CASSPGGSYNEQFF
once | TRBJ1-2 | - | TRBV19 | CAREIFEQTGNYGYTF
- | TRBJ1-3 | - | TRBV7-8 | CASSLGQIGNTIYF
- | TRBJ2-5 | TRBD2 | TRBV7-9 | CASSLARRLAGRQETQYF
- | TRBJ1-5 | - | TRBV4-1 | CASSQAHRQGGSNQPQHF
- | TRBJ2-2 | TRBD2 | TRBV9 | CASSVVPSGGATGELFF
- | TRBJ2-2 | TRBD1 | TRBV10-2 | CASTRQGSDTGELFF
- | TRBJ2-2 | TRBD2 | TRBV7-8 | CASSLSGVNTGELFF
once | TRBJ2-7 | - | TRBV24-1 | CATSDWEEQYF
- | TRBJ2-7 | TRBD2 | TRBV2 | CASRPTSGGTYEQYF
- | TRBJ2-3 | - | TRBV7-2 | CASINWGLNTDTQYF
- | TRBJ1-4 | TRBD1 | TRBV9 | CASSVWTGDGEKLFF
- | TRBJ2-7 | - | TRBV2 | CASKTTGELKQDYEQYF
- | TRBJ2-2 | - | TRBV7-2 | CASSVGNREEELFF
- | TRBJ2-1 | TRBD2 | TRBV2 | CASRDSGANNEQFF
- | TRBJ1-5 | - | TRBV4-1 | CASSQDSAQPQHF
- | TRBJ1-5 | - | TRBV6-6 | CASRPQYSNQPQHF
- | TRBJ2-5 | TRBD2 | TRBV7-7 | CASSLVGGAGETQYF
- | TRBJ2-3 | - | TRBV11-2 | CASSSRRGSSTDTQYF